The 8 T cell receptor beta chains below were found in one sample sequenced in a study of cytomegalovirus exposure and HLA in healthy donors. PCR primers comprised 60 Vbeta and 13 Jbeta primers. Assay: immunoSEQ multiplex PCR; the TCRdb copy retains only in-frame clones and omits some. The sample has about 130,000 clones, 79% seen once. Material: PBMCs. These receptors were collected from a man aged 35-49 years in good health and CMV-seropositive.

The V call is TRBV11-2, the J call TRBJ2-2; 15 nucleotides line up with TRBD2. J gave up 5 bases and V 4 bases, and 8 bases lay outside the gene matches. This CDR3 region has 18 residues. CDR1 and CDR2 (germline): SGHAT, FQNNGV. The CDR3 nucleotides read TGTGCCAGCAGCTCGACCGCCGGGACTAGCGGGAGGACCGGGGAGCTGTTTTTT. Translating it yields CASSSTAGTSGRTGELFF.

V and J are TRBV5-1 and TRBJ1-3, with a possible D match to TRBD1 (5 bases). Germline V lookup: CDR1 SGHRS, CDR2 YFSETQ. V lost 0 bases, J lost 4 bases, and 11 bases lay in between. The CDR3 contains 15 residues. The CDR3 here is CASSLEAGRGNTIYF. The CDR3 DNA reads as TGCGCCAGCAGCTTGGAGGCAGGGCGAGGAAACACCATATATTTT.

V is TRBV11-3 and J is TRBJ2-3; possible D gene TRBD2, 6 bases. V was shortened by 3 bases and J by 5 bases, with 12 bases between the two germline ends. The length of the CDR3 is 14 residues. Germline V CDR1 and CDR2: SGHNT, YENEEA. The CDR3 here is CASSFTGAIDTQYF. Written as DNA, the CDR3 is TGTGCCAGCAGCTTTACGGGAGCGATAGATACGCAGTATTTT.

The chain has TRBV21-1 and TRBJ2-1; TRBD2 is taken as the D call from the table, unchecked against the DNA. TRBV21-1 counts as a pseudogene. This CDR3 region has 20 residues. The CDR3 DNA follows: TGTGCCAGCAGCAAAGCTTCGGCGTCTAGCGGGAGGGCAAGGAACGATGAGCAGTTCTTC. The encoded protein is CASSKASASSGRARNDEQFF.

The CDR3 DNA reads TGTGCCAGCAGTTCCCTGACCCCGGGAGCTTCACCCCTCCACTTT. It specifies CASSSLTPGASPLHF. The chain is built from TRBV6-1 and TRBJ1-6; D call uncertain. Trimming shortened V by 5 bases and J by 9 bases, and 17 bases separated the two germline ends. The CDR3 is 15 residues long. Germline V gene sequence: CDR1 MNHNS, CDR2 SASEGT.

This clone was found a few times. The genes are TRBV28 and TRBJ2-2; the match to TRBD2 covers 7 bases. V was pared by 3 bases and J by 4 bases, with 5 bases of the junction left unmatched. The CDR3 is made up of 15 amino acids. Germline assignment: CDR1 MDHEN and CDR2 SYDVKM. Here the CDR3 reads CASSFGGSGTGELFF. CDR3 DNA: TGTGCCAGCAGTTTTGGCGGGAGCGGCACCGGGGAGCTGTTTTTT.

V and J are TRBV6-1 and TRBJ1-6; possible D gene TRBD1, 5 bases. The germline V gene encodes CDR1 MNHNS and CDR2 SASEGT. This CDR3 spans 14 amino acids. Trimming stripped 2 bases from V and 9 bases from J, with 11 bases between. CDR3 in amino acids: CASSESQGGSPLHF. The CDR3 bases are TGTGCCAGCAGTGAAAGTCAGGGAGGTTCACCCCTCCACTTT.

The chain is built from TRBV9 and TRBJ1-2; the D gene is possibly TRBD1 (5 bases). The germline V and J ends were trimmed by 0 bases and 3 bases, with 6 bases remaining between them. Germline lookup yields CDR1 SGDLS and CDR2 YYNGEE. The CDR3 is made up of 13 amino acids. CDR3 sequence reads: CASSVGQYYGYTF. The CDR3 region has the DNA TGTGCCAGCAGCGTAGGACAGTACTATGGCTACACCTTC.